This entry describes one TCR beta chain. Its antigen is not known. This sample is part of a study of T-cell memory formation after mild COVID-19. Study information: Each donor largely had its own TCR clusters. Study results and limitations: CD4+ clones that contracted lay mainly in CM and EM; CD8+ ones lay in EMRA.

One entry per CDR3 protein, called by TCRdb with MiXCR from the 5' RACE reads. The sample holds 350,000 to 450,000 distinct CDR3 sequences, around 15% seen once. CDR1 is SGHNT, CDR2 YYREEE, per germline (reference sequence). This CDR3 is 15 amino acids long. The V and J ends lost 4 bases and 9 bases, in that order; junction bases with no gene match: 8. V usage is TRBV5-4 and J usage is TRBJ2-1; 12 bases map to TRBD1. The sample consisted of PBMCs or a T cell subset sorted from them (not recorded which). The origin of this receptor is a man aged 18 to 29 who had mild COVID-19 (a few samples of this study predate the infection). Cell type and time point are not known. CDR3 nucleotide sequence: TGTGCCAGCAGCGCACCGGGACAGGGGGCTCTTGAGCAGTTCTTC. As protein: CASSAPGQGALEQFF.